The 6 T cell receptor beta chains reported below all come from one sample, sequenced in a study of cytomegalovirus exposure and HLA in healthy donors. Amplification used 60 Vbeta primers and 13 Jbeta primers. Profiling relied on immunoSEQ multiplex PCR, and the TCRdb table lists in-frame clones only, not all of them. The table records 150,000 to 200,000 clones, around 78% of them present only once. Source material: PBMCs. Receptors originate from a woman between 25 and 40 years old in good health and CMV-seropositive.

This clone was picked up one time. The chain employs TRBV7-3 and TRBJ2-4, with 7 nucleotides matching TRBD2. This CDR3 is built from 14 residues. Germline loops: CDR1 SGHTA, CDR2 FQGTGA. After removal of 4 bases from V and 3 bases from J, the junction contained 3 bases not matched to a gene. The CDR3 sequence: CASSSGLGKNIQYF. In DNA form, the CDR3 reads TGTGCCAGCAGCTCCGGACTAGGCAAAAACATTCAGTACTTC.

The V call is TRBV7-9, the J call TRBJ2-2; D is unclear. The CDR3 is 11 residues long. V lost 6 bases to trimming and J lost 6 bases, with 5 bases between them. The V gene's germline CDR1 is SEHNR and CDR2 FQNEAQ (reference sequence). Here the CDR3 DNA reads TGTGCCAGCAGAGGAGCCGGGGAGCTGTTTTTT. Its translation: CASRGAGELFF. The full variable domain, in which reference TRBV7-9 and TRBJ2-2 provide the parts outside the CDR3, is DTGVSQNPRHKITKRGQNVTFRCDPISEHNRLYWYRQTLGQGPEFLTYFQNEAQLEKSRLLSDRFSAERPKGSFSTLEIQRTEQGDSAMYLCASRGAGELFFGEGSRLTVL.

The V gene is TRBV6-1, the J gene TRBJ1-1; TRBD1 agrees at 7 bases. CDR3 size: 14 residues. The V gene's germline CDR1 is MNHNS and CDR2 SASEGT. V lost 3 bases, J lost 1 base, and 2 bases stayed unmatched. CDR3 DNA sequence: TGTGCCAGCAGTGAGACAGGGCCGAACACTGAAGCTTTCTTT. Its protein is CASSETGPNTEAFF.

The chain links TRBV7-2 to TRBJ2-3; 10 nucleotides agree with TRBD2. Losses at the gene ends were 3 bases for V and 5 bases for J; bases not matched to a gene: 8. The CDR3 consists of 16 residues. Germline CDR1 and CDR2: SGHTA and FQGNSA. The CDR3 nucleotides read TGTGCCAGCAGCTTCGGACCTCAGCGGGGGGGAGATACGCAGTATTTT. Translated: CASSFGPQRGGDTQYF.

A few counts support this clone. The genes are TRBV14 and TRBJ1-4; tentatively, D is TRBD1 (5 bases). Trimming pared 4 bases from V and 4 bases from J, leaving 13 bases between. The CDR3 extends over 15 amino acids. Per the germline V gene, CDR1 is SGHDN and CDR2 is FVKESK. The CDR3 DNA sequence: TGTGCCAGCAGCCTCTCGATGGGGGGTAATGAAAAACTGTTTTTT. This sequence encodes CASSLSMGGNEKLFF.

The chain links TRBV6-5 to TRBJ2-1; maybe TRBD1 (5 bases). The CDR3 totals 13 residues. Germline CDR1 and CDR2: MNHEY and SVGAGI. V was cut by 2 bases and J by 5 bases, with 7 bases left in between. The CDR3 DNA sequence: TGTGCCAGCAGTTACGGGGCACACAATGAGCAGTTCTTC. Residues: CASSYGAHNEQFF.